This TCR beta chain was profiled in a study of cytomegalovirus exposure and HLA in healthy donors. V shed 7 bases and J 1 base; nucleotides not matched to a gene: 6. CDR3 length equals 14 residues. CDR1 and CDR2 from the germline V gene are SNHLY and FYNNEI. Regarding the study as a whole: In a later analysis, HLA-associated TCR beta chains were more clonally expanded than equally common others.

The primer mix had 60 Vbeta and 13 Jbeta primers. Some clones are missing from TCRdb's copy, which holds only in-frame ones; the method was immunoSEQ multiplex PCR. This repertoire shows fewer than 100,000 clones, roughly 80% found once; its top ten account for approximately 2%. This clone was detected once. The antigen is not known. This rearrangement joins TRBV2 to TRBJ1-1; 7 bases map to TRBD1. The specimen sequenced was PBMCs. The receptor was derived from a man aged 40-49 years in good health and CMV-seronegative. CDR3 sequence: CASKRDSTNTEAFF. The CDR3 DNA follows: TGTGCCAGCAAGAGGGACAGCACGAACACTGAAGCTTTCTTT.